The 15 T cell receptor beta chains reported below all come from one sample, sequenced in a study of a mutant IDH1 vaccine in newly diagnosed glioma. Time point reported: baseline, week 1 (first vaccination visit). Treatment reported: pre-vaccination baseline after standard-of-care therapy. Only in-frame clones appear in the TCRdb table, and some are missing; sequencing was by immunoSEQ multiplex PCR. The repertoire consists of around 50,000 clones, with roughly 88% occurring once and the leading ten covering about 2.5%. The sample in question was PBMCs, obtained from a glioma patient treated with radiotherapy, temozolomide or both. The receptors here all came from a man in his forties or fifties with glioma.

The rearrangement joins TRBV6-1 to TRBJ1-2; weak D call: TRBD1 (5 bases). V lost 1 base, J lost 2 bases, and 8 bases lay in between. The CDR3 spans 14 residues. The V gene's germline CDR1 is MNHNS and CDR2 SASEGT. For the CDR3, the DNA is TGTGCCAGCAGTGAAGGGGGCCTCAACTATGGCTACACCTTC. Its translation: CASSEGGLNYGYTF.

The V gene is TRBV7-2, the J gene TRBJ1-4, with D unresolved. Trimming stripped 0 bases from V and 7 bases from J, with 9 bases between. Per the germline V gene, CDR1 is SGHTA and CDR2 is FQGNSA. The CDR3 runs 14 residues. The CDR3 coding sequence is TGTGCCAGCAGCTTAGCACGGGGAAGTGAAAAACTGTTTTTT. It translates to CASSLARGSEKLFF.

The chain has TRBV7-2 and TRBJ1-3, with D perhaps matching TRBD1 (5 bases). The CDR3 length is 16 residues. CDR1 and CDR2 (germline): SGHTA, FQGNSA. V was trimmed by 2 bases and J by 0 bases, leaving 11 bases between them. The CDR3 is CASSLNQGGSGNTIYF. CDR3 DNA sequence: TGTGCCAGCAGCTTAAATCAGGGCGGCTCTGGAAACACCATATATTTT.

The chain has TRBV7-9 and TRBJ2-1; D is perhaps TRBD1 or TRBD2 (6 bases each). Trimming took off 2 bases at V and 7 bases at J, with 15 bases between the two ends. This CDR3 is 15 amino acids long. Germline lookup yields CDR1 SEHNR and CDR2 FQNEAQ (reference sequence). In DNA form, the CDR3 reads TGTGCCAGCAGCTTATTAGGGGGGTTTTTGAATGAGCAGTTCTTC. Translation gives CASSLLGGFLNEQFF. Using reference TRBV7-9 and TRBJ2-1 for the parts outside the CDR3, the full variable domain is DTGVSQNPRHKITKRGQNVTFRCDPISEHNRLYWYRQTLGQGPEFLTYFQNEAQLEKSRLLSDRFSAERPKGSFSTLEIQRTEQGDSAMYLCASSLLGGFLNEQFFGPGTRLTVL.

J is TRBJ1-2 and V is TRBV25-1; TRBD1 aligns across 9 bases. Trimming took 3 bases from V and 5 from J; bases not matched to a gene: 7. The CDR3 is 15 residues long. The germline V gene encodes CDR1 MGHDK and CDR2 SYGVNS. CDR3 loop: CASSDSGTGIYGYTF. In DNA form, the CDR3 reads TGTGCCAGCAGTGATTCCGGGACAGGGATTTATGGCTACACCTTC.

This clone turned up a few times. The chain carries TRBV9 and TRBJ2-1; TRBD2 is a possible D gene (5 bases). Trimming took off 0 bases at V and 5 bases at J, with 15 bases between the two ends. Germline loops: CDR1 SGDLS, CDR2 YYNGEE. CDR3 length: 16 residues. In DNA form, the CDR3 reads TGTGCCAGCAGCGTAGCTCTCGGGAAGAACGACAATGAGCAGTTCTTC. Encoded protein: CASSVALGKNDNEQFF.

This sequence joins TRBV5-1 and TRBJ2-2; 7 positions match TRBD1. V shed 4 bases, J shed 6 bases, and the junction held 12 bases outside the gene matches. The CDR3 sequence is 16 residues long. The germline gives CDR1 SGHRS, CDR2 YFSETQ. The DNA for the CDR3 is TGCGCCAGCAGCCGGGGCCGAGGGGGCTCACCCGGGGAGCTGTTTTTT. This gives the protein CASSRGRGGSPGELFF.

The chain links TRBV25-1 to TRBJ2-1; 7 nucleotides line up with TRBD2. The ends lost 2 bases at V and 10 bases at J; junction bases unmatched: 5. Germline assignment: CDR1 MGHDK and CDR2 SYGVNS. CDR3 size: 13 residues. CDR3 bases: TGTGCCAGCAGTGAAATAGTAGCGGGCGAGCAGTTCTTC. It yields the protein CASSEIVAGEQFF.

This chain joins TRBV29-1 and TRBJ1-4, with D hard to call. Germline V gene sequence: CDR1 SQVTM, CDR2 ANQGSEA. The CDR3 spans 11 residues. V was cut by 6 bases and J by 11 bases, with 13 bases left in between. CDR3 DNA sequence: TGCAGCGTGGCGGTGTTTCAGAAACTGTTTTTT. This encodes CSVAVFQKLFF. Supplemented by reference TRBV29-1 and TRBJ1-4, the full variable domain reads SAVISQKPSRDICQRGTSLTIQCQVDSQVTMMFWYRQQPGQSLTLIATANQGSEATYESGFVIDKFPISRPNLTFSTLTVSNMSPEDSSIYLCSVAVFQKLFFGSGTQLSVL.

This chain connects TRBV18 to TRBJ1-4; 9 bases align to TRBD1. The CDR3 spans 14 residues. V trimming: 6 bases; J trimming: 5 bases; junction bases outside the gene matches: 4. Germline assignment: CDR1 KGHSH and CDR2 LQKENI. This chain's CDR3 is CASSSGTGNEKLFF. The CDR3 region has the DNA TGTGCCAGCTCTTCCGGGACAGGGAATGAAAAACTGTTTTTT.

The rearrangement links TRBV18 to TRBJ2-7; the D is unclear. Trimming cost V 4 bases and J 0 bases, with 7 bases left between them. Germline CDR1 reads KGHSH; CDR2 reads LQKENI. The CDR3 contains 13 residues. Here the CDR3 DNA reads TGTGCCAGCTCACTCTCCAGCTCCTACGAGCAGTACTTC. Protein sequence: CASSLSSSYEQYF.

The CDR3 DNA follows: TGTGCCAGTAGTATGGACAGCCCCTACAATGAGCAGTTCTTC. It is translated as CASSMDSPYNEQFF. V usage is TRBV19 and J usage is TRBJ2-1, with D maybe TRBD1 (6 bases). Germline lookup yields CDR1 LNHDA and CDR2 SQIVND (reference sequence). The CDR3 runs 14 residues. Trimming took 3 bases from V and 2 from J, leaving 8 bases between them. Looking up the rest from reference TRBV19 and TRBJ2-1 gives the full variable domain: DGGITQSPKYLFRKEGQNVTLSCEQNLNHDAMYWYRQDPGQGLRLIYYSQIVNDFQKGDIAEGYSVSREKKESFPLTVTSAQKNPTAFYLCASSMDSPYNEQFFGPGTRLTVL.

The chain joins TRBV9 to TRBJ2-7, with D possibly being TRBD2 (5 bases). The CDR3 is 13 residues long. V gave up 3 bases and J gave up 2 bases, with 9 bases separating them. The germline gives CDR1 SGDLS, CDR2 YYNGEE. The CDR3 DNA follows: TGTGCCAGCAGCGCCGGGAAAACCTACGAGCAGTACTTC. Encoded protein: CASSAGKTYEQYF.

The CDR3 nucleotides read TGTGCCAGCAGCGTTACCATCGGGACAGCTAACTATGGCTACACCTTC. Protein sequence: CASSVTIGTANYGYTF. The rearrangement joins TRBV7-8 to TRBJ1-2, with 7 bases matching TRBD1. The J segment lost 0 bases and the V segment lost 5 bases, leaving 9 bases of the junction unmatched. The germline V gene encodes CDR1 SGHVS and CDR2 FQNEAQ. This CDR3 region has 16 residues.

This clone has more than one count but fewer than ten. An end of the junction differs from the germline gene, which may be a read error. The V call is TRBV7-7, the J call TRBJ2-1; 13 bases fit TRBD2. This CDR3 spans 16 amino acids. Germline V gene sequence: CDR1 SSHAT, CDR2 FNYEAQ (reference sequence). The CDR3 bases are TGTGCTAGCAGCTCTGGGACTAGCGGGACCTACAATGAGCAGTTCTTC. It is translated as CASSSGTSGTYNEQFF.